This TCR beta chain was sequenced during a study of CD8+ T cells in alopecia areata. Study results and limitations: Scalp samples also contribute reads from the resident alphabeta T cells found in normal skin. Clonality in lesional scalp, especially alopecia totalis/universalis, exceeded that of normal scalp.

Using a FACSAria, the CD4+ and CD8+ T cells were sorted from the PBMCs. RNA was isolated and reverse transcribed to cDNA, the sequencing template. The table came from immunoSEQ multiplex PCR; TCRdb's copy has only in-frame clones and leaves some out. This sample has tens of thousands of clones, with roughly 50% found just once. The V and J ends lost 6 bases and 0 bases respectively, with 12 bases between them. The CDR3 loop spans 15 amino acids. Germline values: CDR1 SEHNR, CDR2 FQNEAQ (reference sequence). This clone has more than one count but fewer than ten. Its antigen is unknown. Sequencing was done on a sample of NKG2D-high CD8+ T cells sorted from blood. The rearrangement links TRBV7-9 to TRBJ2-1; D is perhaps TRBD1 (6 bases). This TCR was sampled from a human donor with alopecia areata. As DNA, the CDR3 is TGTGCCAGCAGTGGGTGGACAGACTCCTACAATGAGCAGTTCTTC. Its translation is CASSGWTDSYNEQFF.